What follows is one T cell receptor (beta chain) and its context. Its specificity is not known. The data originate from a study of T cell repertoires in cytomegalovirus infection. Turning to the study itself: Carrying CMV and the relevant HLA type showed in public TCR beta signatures.

TCRdb re-derived calls from the reads in MiXCR, one entry per CDR3 protein. In the table there are about 160,000 distinct CDR3 sequences, approximately 21% of which are singletons. The V and J ends lost 1 base and 4 bases respectively, with 7 bases between them. CDR3 length: 13 amino acids. This specimen was CD8+ T cells from cultured PBMCs, taken from culture after CMV antigen stimulation. The V and J genes are TRBV12-3 or TRBV12-4 and TRBJ1-2; D uncertain. This TCR was recovered from a human donor in good health (CMV status not recorded). Some clones in this sample may be carry-over from other donors' samples. CDR3 protein: CASSLVGGYGYTF. The CDR3, as DNA: TGTGCCAGCAGTTTAGTGGGCGGCTATGGCTACACCTTC.